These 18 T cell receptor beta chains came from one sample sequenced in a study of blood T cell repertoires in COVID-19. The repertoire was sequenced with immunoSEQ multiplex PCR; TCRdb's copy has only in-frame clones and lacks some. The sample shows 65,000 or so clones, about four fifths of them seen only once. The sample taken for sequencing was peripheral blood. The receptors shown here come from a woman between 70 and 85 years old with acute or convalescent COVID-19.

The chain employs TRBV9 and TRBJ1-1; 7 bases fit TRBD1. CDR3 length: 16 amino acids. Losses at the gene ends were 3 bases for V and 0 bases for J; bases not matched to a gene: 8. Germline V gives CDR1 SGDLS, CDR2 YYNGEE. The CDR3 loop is CASSARQGLMNTEAFF. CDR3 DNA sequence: TGTGCCAGCAGCGCAAGACAGGGATTAATGAACACTGAAGCTTTCTTT.

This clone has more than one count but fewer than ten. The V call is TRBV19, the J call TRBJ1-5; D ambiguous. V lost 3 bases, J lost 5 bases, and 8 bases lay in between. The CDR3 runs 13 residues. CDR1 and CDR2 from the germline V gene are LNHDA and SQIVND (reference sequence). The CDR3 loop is CASSILSDQPQHF. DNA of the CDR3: TGTGCCAGTAGTATCCTCTCTGATCAGCCCCAGCATTTT.

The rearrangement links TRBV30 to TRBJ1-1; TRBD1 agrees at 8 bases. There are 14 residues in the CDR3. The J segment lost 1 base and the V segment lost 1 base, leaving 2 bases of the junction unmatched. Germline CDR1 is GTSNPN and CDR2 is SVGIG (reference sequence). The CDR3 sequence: CAWSAGTGNTEAFF. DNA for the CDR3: TGTGCCTGGAGTGCCGGGACAGGGAACACTGAAGCTTTCTTT.

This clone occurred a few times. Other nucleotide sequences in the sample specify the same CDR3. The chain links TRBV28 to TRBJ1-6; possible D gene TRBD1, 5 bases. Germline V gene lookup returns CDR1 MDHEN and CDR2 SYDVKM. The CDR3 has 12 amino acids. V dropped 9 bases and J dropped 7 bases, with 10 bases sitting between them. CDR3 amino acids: CASRQPNSPLHF. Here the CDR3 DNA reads TGTGCCAGTCGACAGCCAAATTCACCCCTCCACTTT. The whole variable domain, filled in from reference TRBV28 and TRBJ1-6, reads DVKVTQSSRYLVKRTGEKVFLECVQDMDHENMFWYRQDPGLGLRLIYFSYDVKMKEKGDIPEGYSVSREKKERFSLILESASTNQTSMYLCASRQPNSPLHFGNGTRLTVT.

This CDR3 is CASSQLSGIGLNEQFF. CDR3 coding DNA: TGTGCCAGCAGCCAACTAAGCGGGATCGGCCTCAATGAGCAGTTCTTC. This chain uses TRBV14 with TRBJ2-1; TRBD2 matches 7 bases. V trimming: 2 bases; J trimming: 6 bases; junction bases outside the gene matches: 10. From germline, CDR1 is SGHDN and CDR2 FVKESK. The CDR3 contains 16 residues.

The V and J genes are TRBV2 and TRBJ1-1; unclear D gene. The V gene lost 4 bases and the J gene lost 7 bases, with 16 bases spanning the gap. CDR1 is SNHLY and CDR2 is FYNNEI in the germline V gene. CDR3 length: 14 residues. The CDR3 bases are TGTGCCAGCAGTGCCACTACTCTACCCAATGAAGCTTTCTTT. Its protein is CASSATTLPNEAFF.

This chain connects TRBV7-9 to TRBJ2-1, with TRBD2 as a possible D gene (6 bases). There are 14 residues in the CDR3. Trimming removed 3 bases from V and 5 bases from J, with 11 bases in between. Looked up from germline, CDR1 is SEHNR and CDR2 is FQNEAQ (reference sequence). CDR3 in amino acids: CASSFAGHNNEQFF. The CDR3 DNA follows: TGTGCCAGCAGCTTTGCGGGGCACAACAATGAGCAGTTCTTC.

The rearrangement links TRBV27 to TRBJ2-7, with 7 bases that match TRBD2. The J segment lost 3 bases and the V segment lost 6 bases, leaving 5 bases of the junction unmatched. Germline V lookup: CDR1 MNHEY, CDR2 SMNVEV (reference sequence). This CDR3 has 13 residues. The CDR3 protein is CASSLGRGYEQYF. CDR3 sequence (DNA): TGTGCCAGCAGCCTAGGGAGGGGCTACGAGCAGTACTTC.

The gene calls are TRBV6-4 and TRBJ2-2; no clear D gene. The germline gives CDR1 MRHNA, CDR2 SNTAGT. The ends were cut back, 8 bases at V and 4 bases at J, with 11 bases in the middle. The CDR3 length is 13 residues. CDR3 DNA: TGTGCCAGCGCTATACAGAGCACCGGGGAGCTGTTTTTT. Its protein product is CASAIQSTGELFF.

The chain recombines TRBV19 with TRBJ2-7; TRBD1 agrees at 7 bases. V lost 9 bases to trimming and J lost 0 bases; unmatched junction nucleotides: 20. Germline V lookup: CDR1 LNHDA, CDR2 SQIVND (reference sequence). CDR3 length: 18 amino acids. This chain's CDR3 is CASQRGIGTDSFSYEQYF. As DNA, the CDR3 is TGTGCCAGCCAGAGGGGCATTGGGACAGACAGCTTCTCCTACGAGCAGTACTTC.

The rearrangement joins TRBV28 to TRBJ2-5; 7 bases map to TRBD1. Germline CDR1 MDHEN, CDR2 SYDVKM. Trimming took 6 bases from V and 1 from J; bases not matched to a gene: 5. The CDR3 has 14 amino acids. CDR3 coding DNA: TGTGCCAGCAGCCGGGACAGCCTCCAAGAGACCCAGTACTTC. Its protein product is CASSRDSLQETQYF.

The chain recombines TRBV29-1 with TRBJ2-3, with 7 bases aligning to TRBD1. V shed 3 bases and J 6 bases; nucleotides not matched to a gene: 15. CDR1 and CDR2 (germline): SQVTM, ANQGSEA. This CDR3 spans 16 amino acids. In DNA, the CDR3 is TGCAGCGTTGAGGGCTTAGAGGGGGCGCGTCACGATACGCAGTATTTT. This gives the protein CSVEGLEGARHDTQYF.

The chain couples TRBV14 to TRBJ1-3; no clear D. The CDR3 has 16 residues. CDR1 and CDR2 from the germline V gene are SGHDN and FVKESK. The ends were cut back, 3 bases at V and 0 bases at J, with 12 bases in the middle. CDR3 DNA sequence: TGTGCCAGCAGCCACGGCGTACAGTACTCTGGAAACACCATATATTTT. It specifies CASSHGVQYSGNTIYF.

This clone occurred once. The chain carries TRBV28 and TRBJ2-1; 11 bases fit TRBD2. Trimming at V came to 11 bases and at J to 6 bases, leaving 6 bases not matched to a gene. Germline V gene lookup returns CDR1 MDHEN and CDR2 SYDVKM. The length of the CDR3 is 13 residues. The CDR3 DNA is TGTGCCGTACTAGCGGGAGCGTCCAATGAGCAGTTCTTC. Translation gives CAVLAGASNEQFF.

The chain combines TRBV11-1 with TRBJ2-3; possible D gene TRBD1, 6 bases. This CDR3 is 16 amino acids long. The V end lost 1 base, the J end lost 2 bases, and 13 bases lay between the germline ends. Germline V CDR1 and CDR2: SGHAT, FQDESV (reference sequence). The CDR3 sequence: CASSLGETGNTDTQYF. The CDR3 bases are TGTGCCAGCAGCTTAGGAGAGACAGGCAACACAGATACGCAGTATTTT. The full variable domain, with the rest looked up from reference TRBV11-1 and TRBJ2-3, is EAEVAQSPRYKITEKSQAVAFWCDPISGHATLYWYRQILGQGPELLVQFQDESVVDDSQLPKDRFSAERLKGVDSTLKIQPAELGDSAMYLCASSLGETGNTDTQYFGPGTRLTVL.

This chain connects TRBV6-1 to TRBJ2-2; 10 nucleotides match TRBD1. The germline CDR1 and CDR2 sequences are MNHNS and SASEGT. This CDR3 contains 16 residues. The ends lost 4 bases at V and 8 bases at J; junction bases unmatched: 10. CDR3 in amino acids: CASSGRDRGLGGELFF. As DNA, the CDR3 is TGTGCCAGCAGTGGCCGGGACAGGGGCCTAGGGGGGGAGCTGTTTTTT.

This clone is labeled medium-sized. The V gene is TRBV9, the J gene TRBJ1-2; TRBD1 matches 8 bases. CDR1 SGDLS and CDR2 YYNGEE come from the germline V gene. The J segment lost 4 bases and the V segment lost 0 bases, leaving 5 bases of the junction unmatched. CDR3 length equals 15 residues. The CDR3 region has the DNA TGTGCCAGCAGCGTAGCTAGCGGGACAGGCTATGGCTACACCTTC. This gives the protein CASSVASGTGYGYTF.

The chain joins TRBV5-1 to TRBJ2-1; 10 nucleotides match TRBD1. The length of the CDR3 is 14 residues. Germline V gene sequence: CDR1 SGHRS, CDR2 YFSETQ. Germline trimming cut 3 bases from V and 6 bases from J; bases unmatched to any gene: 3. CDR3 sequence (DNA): TGCGCCAGCAGCTGGACAGGGGGTGTCAATGAGCAGTTCTTC. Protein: CASSWTGGVNEQFF.